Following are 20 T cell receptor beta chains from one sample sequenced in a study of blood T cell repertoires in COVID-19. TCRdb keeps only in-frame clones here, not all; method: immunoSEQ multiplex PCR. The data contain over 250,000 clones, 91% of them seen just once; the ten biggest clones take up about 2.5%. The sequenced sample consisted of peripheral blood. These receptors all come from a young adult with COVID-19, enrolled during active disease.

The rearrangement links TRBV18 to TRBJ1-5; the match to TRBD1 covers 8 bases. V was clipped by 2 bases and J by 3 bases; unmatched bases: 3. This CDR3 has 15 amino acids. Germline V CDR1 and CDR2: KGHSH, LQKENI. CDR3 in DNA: TGTGCCAGCTCACCAGCAGGGGGCCCCAATCAGCCCCAGCATTTT. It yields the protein CASSPAGGPNQPQHF.

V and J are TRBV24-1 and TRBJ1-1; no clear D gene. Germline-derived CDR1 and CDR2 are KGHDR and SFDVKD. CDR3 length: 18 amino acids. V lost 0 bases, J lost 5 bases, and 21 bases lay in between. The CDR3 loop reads CATSDLEEGLDDTTEAFF. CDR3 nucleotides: TGTGCCACCAGTGATTTGGAGGAGGGTCTGGATGATACAACTGAAGCTTTCTTT.

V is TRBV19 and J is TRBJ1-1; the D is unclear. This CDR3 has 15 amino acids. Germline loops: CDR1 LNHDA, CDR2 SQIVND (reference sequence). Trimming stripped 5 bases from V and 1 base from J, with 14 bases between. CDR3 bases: TGTGCCAGTAGTCCATCATCGGCAGGGAACACTGAAGCTTTCTTT. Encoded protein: CASSPSSAGNTEAFF.

The CDR3 protein is CASRTGSSGANVLTF. CDR3 nucleotide sequence: TGTGCCAGCAGAACAGGTTCCTCTGGGGCCAACGTCCTGACTTTC. J is TRBJ2-6 and V is TRBV28, with D possibly TRBD1 on 5 matching bases. The CDR3 has 15 residues. Germline V lookup: CDR1 MDHEN, CDR2 SYDVKM. V lost 6 bases and J lost 0, with 9 bases in between.

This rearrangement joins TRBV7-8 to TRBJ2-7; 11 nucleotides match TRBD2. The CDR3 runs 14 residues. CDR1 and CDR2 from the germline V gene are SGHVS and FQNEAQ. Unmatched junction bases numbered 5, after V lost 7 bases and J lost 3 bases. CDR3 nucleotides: TGTGCCAGCAAGCCCGGGACTAGCGGCTACGAGCAGTACTTC. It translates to CASKPGTSGYEQYF.

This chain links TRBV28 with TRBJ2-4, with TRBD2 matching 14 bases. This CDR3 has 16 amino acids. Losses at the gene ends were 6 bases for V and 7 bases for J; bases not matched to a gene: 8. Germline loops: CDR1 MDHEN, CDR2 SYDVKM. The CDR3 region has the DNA TGTGCCAGCAGAGGGGGACTAGCGGGAGTCGGGAACATTCAGTACTTC. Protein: CASRGGLAGVGNIQYF.

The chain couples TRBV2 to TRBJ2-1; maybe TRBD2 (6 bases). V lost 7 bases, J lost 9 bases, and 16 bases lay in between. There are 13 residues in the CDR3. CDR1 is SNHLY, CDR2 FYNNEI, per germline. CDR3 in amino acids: CASTVAGRGEQFF. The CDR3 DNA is TGTGCCAGCACAGTGGCAGGGCGGGGTGAGCAGTTCTTC.

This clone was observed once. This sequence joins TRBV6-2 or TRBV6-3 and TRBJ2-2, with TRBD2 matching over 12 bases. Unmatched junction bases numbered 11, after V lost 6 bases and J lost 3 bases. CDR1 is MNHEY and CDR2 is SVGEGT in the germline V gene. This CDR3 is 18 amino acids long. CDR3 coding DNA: TGTGCCAGCAGCATAACCTGGGGACTAGCGGGTGACACCGGGGAGCTGTTTTTT. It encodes CASSITWGLAGDTGELFF.

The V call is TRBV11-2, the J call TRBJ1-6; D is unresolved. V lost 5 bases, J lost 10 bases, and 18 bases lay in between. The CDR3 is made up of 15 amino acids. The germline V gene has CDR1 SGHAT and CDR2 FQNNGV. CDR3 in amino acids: CASSLAPGIGSPLHF. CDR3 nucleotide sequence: TGTGCCAGCAGCCTCGCCCCGGGGATTGGGTCACCCCTCCACTTT. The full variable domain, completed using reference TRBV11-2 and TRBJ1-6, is EAGVAQSPRYKIIEKRQSVAFWCNPISGHATLYWYQQILGQGPKLLIQFQNNGVVDDSQLPKDRFSAERLKGVDSTLKIQPAKLEDSAVYLCASSLAPGIGSPLHFGNGTRLTVT.

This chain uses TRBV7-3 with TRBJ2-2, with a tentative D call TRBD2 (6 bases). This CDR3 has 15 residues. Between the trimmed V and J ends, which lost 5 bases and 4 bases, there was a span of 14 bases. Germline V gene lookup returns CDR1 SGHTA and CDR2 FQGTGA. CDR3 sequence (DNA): TGTGCCAGCAGCCTCACCGGGGACTCCACCGGGGAGCTGTTTTTT. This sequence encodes CASSLTGDSTGELFF.

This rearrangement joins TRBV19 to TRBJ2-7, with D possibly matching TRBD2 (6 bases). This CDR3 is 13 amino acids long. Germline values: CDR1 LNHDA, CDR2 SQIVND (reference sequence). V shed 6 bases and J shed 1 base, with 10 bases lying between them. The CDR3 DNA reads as TGTGCCAGTAGCGCTAGCGTTTCCTACGAGCAGTACTTC. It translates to CASSASVSYEQYF.

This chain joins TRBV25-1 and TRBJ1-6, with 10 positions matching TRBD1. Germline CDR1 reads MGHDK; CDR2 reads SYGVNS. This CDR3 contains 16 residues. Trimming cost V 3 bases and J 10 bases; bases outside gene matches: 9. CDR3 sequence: CASSETTGGPESPLHF. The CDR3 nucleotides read TGTGCCAGCAGTGAGACGACAGGGGGCCCGGAATCACCCCTCCACTTT.

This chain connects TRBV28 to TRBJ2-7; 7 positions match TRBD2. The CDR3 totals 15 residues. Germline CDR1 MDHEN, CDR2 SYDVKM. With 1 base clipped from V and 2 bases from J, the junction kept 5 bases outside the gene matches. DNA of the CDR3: TGTGCCAGCAGTTTATTGGGGGAGGGAGCCTACGAGCAGTACTTC. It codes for CASSLLGEGAYEQYF. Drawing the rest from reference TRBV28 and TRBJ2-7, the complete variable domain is DVKVTQSSRYLVKRTGEKVFLECVQDMDHENMFWYRQDPGLGLRLIYFSYDVKMKEKGDIPEGYSVSREKKERFSLILESASTNQTSMYLCASSLLGEGAYEQYFGPGTRLTVT.

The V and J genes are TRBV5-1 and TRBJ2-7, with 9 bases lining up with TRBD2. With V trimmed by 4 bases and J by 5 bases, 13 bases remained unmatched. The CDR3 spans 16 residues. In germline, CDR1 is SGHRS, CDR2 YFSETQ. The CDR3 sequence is CASSRTVSGSGNEQYF. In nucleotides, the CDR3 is TGCGCCAGCAGCCGCACGGTTAGCGGGAGCGGGAACGAGCAGTACTTC.

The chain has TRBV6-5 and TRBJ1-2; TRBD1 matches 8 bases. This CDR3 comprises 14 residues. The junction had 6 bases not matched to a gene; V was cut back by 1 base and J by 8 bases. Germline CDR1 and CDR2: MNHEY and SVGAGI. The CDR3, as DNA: TGTGCCAGCAGTTACTTACAGGGGGGGGAGGGCTACACCTTC. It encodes CASSYLQGGEGYTF.

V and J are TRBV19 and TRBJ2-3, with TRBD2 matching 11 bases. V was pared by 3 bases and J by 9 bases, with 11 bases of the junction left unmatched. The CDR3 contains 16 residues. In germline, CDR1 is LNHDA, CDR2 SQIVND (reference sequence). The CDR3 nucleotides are TGTGCCAGTAGTATTTTAGGGACTAGCGGATTTCTAACGCAGTATTTT. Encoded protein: CASSILGTSGFLTQYF.

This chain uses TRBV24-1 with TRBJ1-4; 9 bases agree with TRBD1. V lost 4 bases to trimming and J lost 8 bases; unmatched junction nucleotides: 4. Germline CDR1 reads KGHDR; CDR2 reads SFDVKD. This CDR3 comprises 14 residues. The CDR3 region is CATSDVGTGEKLFF. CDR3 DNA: TGTGCCACCAGTGACGTGGGGACAGGGGAAAAACTGTTTTTT.

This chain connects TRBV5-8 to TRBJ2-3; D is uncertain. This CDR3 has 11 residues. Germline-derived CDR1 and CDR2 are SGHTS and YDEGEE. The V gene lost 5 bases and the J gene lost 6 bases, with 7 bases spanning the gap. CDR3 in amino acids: CASRLEDTQYF. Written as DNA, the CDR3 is TGTGCCAGCAGGCTTGAGGATACGCAGTATTTT.

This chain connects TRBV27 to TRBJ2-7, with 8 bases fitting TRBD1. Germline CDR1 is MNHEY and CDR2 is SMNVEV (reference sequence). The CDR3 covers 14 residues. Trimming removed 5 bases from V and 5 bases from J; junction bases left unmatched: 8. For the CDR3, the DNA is TGTGCCAGCAGTGATACGGGACAGGTCCACGAGCAGTACTTC. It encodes CASSDTGQVHEQYF.

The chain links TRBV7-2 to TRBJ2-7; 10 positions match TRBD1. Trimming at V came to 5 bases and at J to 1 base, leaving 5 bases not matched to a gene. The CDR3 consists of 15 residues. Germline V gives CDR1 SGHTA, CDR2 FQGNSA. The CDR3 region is CASSIRDRGSYEQYF. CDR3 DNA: TGTGCCAGCAGCATCCGGGACAGGGGTTCCTACGAGCAGTACTTC.